This is a list of T cell receptor beta chains from one sample in a study of vaccination and CD4 T cells after COVID-19. From the PCR reads, TCRdb called clonotypes with MiXCR, one entry per CDR3 protein. The profile shows some 7,400 distinct CDR3 sequences, 30% to 40% of them singletons. What these receptors recognize is not known. The sequencing sample was made of CD4+ T cells from blood, cultured in vitro. The receptors derive from a human donor in good health. The CDR3 runs from the conserved cysteine through the conserved F or W. D genes are given only for firm matches. Clone size is shown for a subset of rows, as once, few, many or a class of expanded clone.

TGTGCCAGCAGTTATCAGGGGTCCTACGAGCAGTACTTC | CASSYQGSYEQYF | TRBV12-3/TRBV12-4 | NA | TRBJ2-7 | NA
TGCAGTGCTAGACCCCGGTACTACGAGCAGTACTTC | CSARPRYYEQYF | TRBV20-1 | few | TRBJ2-7 | NA
TGCAGTGCTAGAGTCCCCGGGAGCCCCTACAATGAGCAGTTCTTC | CSARVPGSPYNEQFF | TRBV20-1 | NA | TRBJ2-1 | NA
TGTGCCAGCAGTTTAGCGAGGGGGGCAATCGGAGAGACCCAGTACTTC | CASSLARGAIGETQYF | TRBV12-3/TRBV12-4 | NA | TRBJ2-5 | NA
TGTGCCAGCAGCTTAGGGACAGGGCCAGATACGCAGTATTTT | CASSLGTGPDTQYF | TRBV7-2 | NA | TRBJ2-3 | TRBD1
TGTGCCAGCAGTTACACCCCCCTGACTAATGCTCAGTACTTC | CASSYTPLTNAQYF | TRBV6-5 | NA | TRBJ2-4 | NA
TGTGCCAACTCGATCGACTCCTACAATGAGCAGTTCTTC | CANSIDSYNEQFF | TRBV10-3 | NA | TRBJ2-1 | NA
TGTGCCAGCAGCTATCAAGTGGGAGAGATCACCGGGGAGCTGTTTTTT | CASSYQVGEITGELFF | TRBV7-8 | medium-sized | TRBJ2-2 | NA
TGCAGTGCGATTAATAGCGGGAGGAAAGTAGATACGCAGTATTTT | CSAINSGRKVDTQYF | TRBV20-1 | NA | TRBJ2-3 | TRBD2
TGTGCCAGCAGTTTTCCCTACCCAAGCGGGAGGACCACAGATACGCAGTATTTT | CASSFPYPSGRTTDTQYF | TRBV28 | once | TRBJ2-3 | TRBD2
TGCAGCGTTGAAGGAGGCGCAGGGGCAGATACGCAGTATTTT | CSVEGGAGADTQYF | TRBV29-1 | few | TRBJ2-3 | NA
TGTGCCACCCGTGGGGGTAGGGGGCCCAACACTGAAGCTTTCTTT | CATRGGRGPNTEAFF | TRBV28 | few | TRBJ1-1 | TRBD1
TGTGCCAGCAGCTTAAGGACGGGAGACACAGATACGCAGTATTTT | CASSLRTGDTDTQYF | TRBV7-9 | NA | TRBJ2-3 | NA
TGTGCCAGCAGCACCTTTAAGCGGAACACCGGGGAGCTGTTTTTT | CASSTFKRNTGELFF | TRBV7-6 | NA | TRBJ2-2 | NA
TGTGCCAGCACCACCGCCGGGACAGGGGTGGGGGAGCAGTACTTC | CASTTAGTGVGEQYF | TRBV6-1 | few | TRBJ2-7 | TRBD1
TGTGCCAGCAGCAAGGAGGAAGGAGCGGGAGGCTACGAGCAGTACTTC | CASSKEEGAGGYEQYF | TRBV21-1 | once | TRBJ2-7 | NA
TGTGCCACCCTACAGGGGCCGAACACTGAAGCTTTCTTT | CATLQGPNTEAFF | TRBV6-1 | NA | TRBJ1-1 | TRBD1
TGTGCCAGCAGCTTAGACGTTAGGGGCACAGATACGCAGTATTTT | CASSLDVRGTDTQYF | TRBV7-9 | few | TRBJ2-3 | NA
TGTGCCAGCAGCTTAGTCGGCCCAAACACTGAAGCTTTCTTT | CASSLVGPNTEAFF | TRBV11-2 | NA | TRBJ1-1 | NA
TGTGCCAGCAGCTTATCGGCTTCCGGGGATCAGCCCCAGCATTTT | CASSLSASGDQPQHF | TRBV7-9 | medium-sized | TRBJ1-5 | NA
TGTGCCAGCAGCCTCCGGACAGGGTCAGATACGCAGTATTTT | CASSLRTGSDTQYF | TRBV5-5 | NA | TRBJ2-3 | TRBD1
TGTGCCAGCTGCCGATCCCCTACGAACACCGGGGAGCTGTTTTTT | CASCRSPTNTGELFF | TRBV28 | NA | TRBJ2-2 | NA
TGTGCCAGCAGTTACTCGAGCTTTGGGCTAGCGGGATCCCTAGATGAGCAGTTCTTC | CASSYSSFGLAGSLDEQFF | TRBV6-5 | NA | TRBJ2-1 | TRBD2
TGTGCCACCAGCAGACGCGGGGTGGACAGCCTAACGCAGTATTTT | CATSRRGVDSLTQYF | TRBV15 | few | TRBJ2-3 | NA
TGTGCCAGCAGCTTAACCGGGGGCGGCTATGGCTACACCTTC | CASSLTGGGYGYTF | TRBV7-3 | NA | TRBJ1-2 | NA
TGCAGCGTCGTCGGGTTCTTTGGGGCCAACGTCCTGACTTTC | CSVVGFFGANVLTF | TRBV29-1 | once | TRBJ2-6 | NA
TGTGCCAGCAGCGTTGGACTAGCGGGAGTCGGGGCAGATACGCAGTATTTT | CASSVGLAGVGADTQYF | TRBV7-2 | NA | TRBJ2-3 | TRBD2